The rows below give T cell receptor beta chains drawn from one sample of a study of control samples from healthy donors and cancer patients. Sequenced by immunoSEQ multiplex PCR; TCRdb stores in-frame clones only, minus some. Of about 150,000 clones in the sample, 80% to 95% are singletons; the top ten hold almost 6%. Sequencing used blood. All receptors come from a man between 18 and 35 years old in good health. CDR3s include the opening cysteine and the closing phenylalanine or tryptophan. The D gene is left open where the match is weak. Clone size is not always given. Where it is, it says once, few, many or a class for expanded clones.

clone size: NA; V gene: TRBV27; J gene: TRBJ2-7; D gene: TRBD1; CDR3 DNA: TGTGCCAGCAGTCTACCCGACAGGGCCTACGAGCAGTACTTC; CDR3 protein: CASSLPDRAYEQYF
clone size: NA; V gene: TRBV19; J gene: TRBJ2-5; D gene: NA; CDR3 DNA: TGTGCCAGTAGTCCCAACAGGGAAGAGACCCAGTACTTC; CDR3 protein: CASSPNREETQYF
clone size: NA; V gene: TRBV10-2; J gene: TRBJ1-5; D gene: NA; CDR3 DNA: TGCGCCAGTCAGGGCAATAGCAATCAGCCCCAGCATTTT; CDR3 protein: CASQGNSNQPQHF
clone size: few; V gene: TRBV6-5; J gene: TRBJ1-1; D gene: NA; CDR3 DNA: TGTGCCAGCAGTTACTCAGAGGGGGGTGGCACTGAAGCTTTCTTT; CDR3 protein: CASSYSEGGGTEAFF
clone size: NA; V gene: TRBV5-6; J gene: TRBJ2-7; D gene: NA; CDR3 DNA: TGTGCCAGCAGCTTGTATGAAAGCTACGAGCAGTACTTC; CDR3 protein: CASSLYESYEQYF
clone size: once; V gene: TRBV5-5; J gene: TRBJ2-3; D gene: NA; CDR3 DNA: TGTGCCAGCAGCAAGCTAGTGAGCACAGATACGCAGTATTTT; CDR3 protein: CASSKLVSTDTQYF
clone size: NA; V gene: TRBV3-1/TRBV3-2; J gene: TRBJ2-3; D gene: NA; CDR3 DNA: TGTGCCAGCAGCCTAGGGGTAGATACGCAGTATTTT; CDR3 protein: CASSLGVDTQYF
clone size: NA; V gene: TRBV5-1; J gene: TRBJ1-1; D gene: NA; CDR3 DNA: TGCGCCAGCACCCGATTACAGGGTTCCGCCACTGAAGCTTTCTTT; CDR3 protein: CASTRLQGSATEAFF
clone size: NA; V gene: TRBV28; J gene: TRBJ2-4; D gene: TRBD1; CDR3 DNA: TGTGCCAGCAGCCTTATGGGGACAGGGAAAAACATTCAGTACTTC; CDR3 protein: CASSLMGTGKNIQYF
clone size: few; V gene: TRBV18; J gene: TRBJ1-2; D gene: NA; CDR3 DNA: TGTGCCAGCTCACCGGAAGGGGCAGGCTACACCTTC; CDR3 protein: CASSPEGAGYTF
clone size: NA; V gene: TRBV12-3/TRBV12-4; J gene: TRBJ2-7; D gene: NA; CDR3 DNA: TGTGCCAGCAGTCGGACAGACCCCGAGCAGTACTTC; CDR3 protein: CASSRTDPEQYF
clone size: NA; V gene: TRBV3-1/TRBV3-2; J gene: TRBJ2-3; D gene: NA; CDR3 DNA: TGTGCCAGCAGCCAAGAAGGACCCAGACGCACAGATACGCAGTATTTT; CDR3 protein: CASSQEGPRRTDTQYF
clone size: NA; V gene: TRBV4-3; J gene: TRBJ2-7; D gene: NA; CDR3 DNA: TGCGCCAGCAGCCAACAAATGAGGGAGAAAGACTACGAGCAGTACTTC; CDR3 protein: CASSQQMREKDYEQYF
clone size: NA; V gene: TRBV7-9; J gene: TRBJ1-4; D gene: NA; CDR3 DNA: TGTGCCAGCAGCTCCTTCCCGGCGGGTTTTCGAGATGAAAAACTGTTTTTT; CDR3 protein: CASSSFPAGFRDEKLFF
clone size: NA; V gene: TRBV11-2; J gene: TRBJ2-7; D gene: NA; CDR3 DNA: TGTGCCAGCAGACTCCAAGGGCTTCTGGTCTACGAGCAGTACTTC; CDR3 protein: CASRLQGLLVYEQYF
clone size: NA; V gene: TRBV6-5; J gene: TRBJ2-1; D gene: TRBD1; CDR3 DNA: TGTGCCAGCAGTTTGGACAGGGGAAGGAATGAGCAGTTCTTC; CDR3 protein: CASSLDRGRNEQFF
clone size: NA; V gene: TRBV4-3; J gene: TRBJ2-5; D gene: TRBD2; CDR3 DNA: TGCGCCAGCAGCCCTAGCGGGAGGGGGGAGACCCAGTACTTC; CDR3 protein: CASSPSGRGETQYF
clone size: NA; V gene: TRBV7-2; J gene: TRBJ1-1; D gene: NA; CDR3 DNA: TGTGCCAGCAGCTACCGGGGCCTGGGGAACACTGAAGCTTTCTTT; CDR3 protein: CASSYRGLGNTEAFF
clone size: NA; V gene: TRBV28; J gene: TRBJ1-1; D gene: NA; CDR3 DNA: TGTGCCAGCAAGGTGAACACTGAAGCTTTCTTT; CDR3 protein: CASKVNTEAFF
clone size: once; V gene: TRBV19; J gene: TRBJ1-4; D gene: NA; CDR3 DNA: TGTGCCAGTAGTATAGGGAACAGATATAATGAAAAACTGTTTTTT; CDR3 protein: CASSIGNRYNEKLFF
clone size: NA; V gene: TRBV7-9; J gene: TRBJ2-1; D gene: NA; CDR3 DNA: TGTGCCAGCAGCTTCCTGCGGAACAGAATGGACAATGAGCAGTTCTTC; CDR3 protein: CASSFLRNRMDNEQFF
clone size: NA; V gene: TRBV15; J gene: TRBJ2-7; D gene: NA; CDR3 DNA: TGTGCCACCAGCAGAGTAAGGTCCTACGAGCAGTACTTC; CDR3 protein: CATSRVRSYEQYF
clone size: few; V gene: TRBV20-1; J gene: TRBJ1-1; D gene: NA; CDR3 DNA: TGCAGTGCTAGTTTCAGGGAACATGGGAACACTGAAGCTTTCTTT; CDR3 protein: CSASFREHGNTEAFF
clone size: NA; V gene: TRBV25-1; J gene: TRBJ2-7; D gene: NA; CDR3 DNA: TGTGCCAGCAGGTCGGGACAGCAGTACTTC; CDR3 protein: CASRSGQQYF
clone size: NA; V gene: TRBV6-5; J gene: TRBJ1-2; D gene: NA; CDR3 DNA: TGTGCCAGCAGTTTGGCCGGGGATTGGAACTATGGCTACACCTTC; CDR3 protein: CASSLAGDWNYGYTF
clone size: once; V gene: TRBV30; J gene: TRBJ1-2; D gene: NA; CDR3 DNA: TGTGCCTGGACTGGCGGGATCGGCTACACCTTC; CDR3 protein: CAWTGGIGYTF
clone size: NA; V gene: TRBV2; J gene: TRBJ2-1; D gene: TRBD2; CDR3 DNA: TGTGCCACCACTAGCGCCTCCTACAATGAGCAGTTCTTC; CDR3 protein: CATTSASYNEQFF
clone size: NA; V gene: TRBV6-1; J gene: TRBJ1-2; D gene: NA; CDR3 DNA: TGTGCCAGCAGTGAAGACGGTCACTATGGCTACACCTTC; CDR3 protein: CASSEDGHYGYTF
clone size: NA; V gene: TRBV15; J gene: TRBJ1-2; D gene: NA; CDR3 DNA: TGTGCCACCAACAAACTCGAGGGTAGCCCCGGTGGCTACACCTTC; CDR3 protein: CATNKLEGSPGGYTF
clone size: NA; V gene: TRBV19; J gene: TRBJ1-2; D gene: NA; CDR3 DNA: TGTGCCAGTAGTATGGCGGGACGGGTTTATGGCTACACCTTC; CDR3 protein: CASSMAGRVYGYTF
clone size: NA; V gene: TRBV30; J gene: TRBJ1-1; D gene: NA; CDR3 DNA: TGTGCCTGGAGTCGTATGTGGTTCTTGGACACTGAAGCTTTCTTT; CDR3 protein: CAWSRMWFLDTEAFF
clone size: NA; V gene: TRBV5-1; J gene: TRBJ2-3; D gene: TRBD1; CDR3 DNA: TGCGCCAGCACCCTAGCCGACAGGGGCGCGGGGGATACGCAGTATTTT; CDR3 protein: CASTLADRGAGDTQYF
clone size: once; V gene: TRBV6-2/TRBV6-3; J gene: TRBJ2-3; D gene: TRBD2; CDR3 DNA: TGTGCCAGCAGCCTATGGGGGGGGGAAGCAGATACGCAGTATTTT; CDR3 protein: CASSLWGGEADTQYF
clone size: NA; V gene: TRBV29-1; J gene: TRBJ2-1; D gene: NA; CDR3 DNA: TGCAGCGCCCAGGGTTTTGCGTCGGTCGGCGAGCAGTTCTTC; CDR3 protein: CSAQGFASVGEQFF
clone size: NA; V gene: TRBV7-2; J gene: TRBJ2-3; D gene: TRBD2; CDR3 DNA: TGTGCCAGCAGCTTAGGCCTTAGCGGGGGAACGACAGATACGCAGTATTTT; CDR3 protein: CASSLGLSGGTTDTQYF
clone size: NA; V gene: TRBV24-1; J gene: TRBJ2-5; D gene: NA; CDR3 DNA: TGTGCCACCAGTGACAAAGGTTCCAGGGTCCAAGAGACCCAGTACTTC; CDR3 protein: CATSDKGSRVQETQYF
clone size: once; V gene: TRBV18; J gene: TRBJ1-6; D gene: NA; CDR3 DNA: TGTGCCAGCTCACCAGGGACAACCTATAATTCACCCCTCCACTTT; CDR3 protein: CASSPGTTYNSPLHF
clone size: NA; V gene: TRBV4-2; J gene: TRBJ2-1; D gene: TRBD2; CDR3 DNA: TGTGCCAGCAGCCAGCCTTGGACTAGCGGGGGGAATGAGCAGTTCTTC; CDR3 protein: CASSQPWTSGGNEQFF
clone size: NA; V gene: TRBV28; J gene: TRBJ1-1; D gene: NA; CDR3 DNA: TGTGCCAGCAGTTTATTCGGTTGGGGCACTGAAGCTTTCTTT; CDR3 protein: CASSLFGWGTEAFF
clone size: NA; V gene: TRBV2; J gene: TRBJ2-2; D gene: TRBD2; CDR3 DNA: TGTGCCAGCAGTGAATGGGGGGGAGACACCGGGGAGCTGTTTTTT; CDR3 protein: CASSEWGGDTGELFF
clone size: NA; V gene: TRBV7-9; J gene: TRBJ1-5; D gene: NA; CDR3 DNA: TGTGCCAGCAGCTTAGAAGCCAAGCAGCCCCAGCATTTT; CDR3 protein: CASSLEAKQPQHF
clone size: NA; V gene: TRBV5-1; J gene: TRBJ2-1; D gene: TRBD2; CDR3 DNA: TGCGCCAGCAGCCCCAGGGACTACGAGCAGTTCTTC; CDR3 protein: CASSPRDYEQFF
clone size: NA; V gene: TRBV5-4; J gene: TRBJ2-2; D gene: NA; CDR3 DNA: TGTGCCAGCAGCTCCGGACAGAGAAACACCGGGGAGCTGTTTTTT; CDR3 protein: CASSSGQRNTGELFF
clone size: NA; V gene: TRBV6-5; J gene: TRBJ1-1; D gene: TRBD1; CDR3 DNA: TGTGCCAGCAGACTACAGGGGGTGAACACTGAAGCTTTCTTT; CDR3 protein: CASRLQGVNTEAFF
clone size: NA; V gene: TRBV7-2; J gene: TRBJ1-5; D gene: NA; CDR3 DNA: TGTGCCAGCAGCTTAGGGGGGGATCCGCCCCAGCATTTT; CDR3 protein: CASSLGGDPPQHF
clone size: NA; V gene: TRBV6-5; J gene: TRBJ2-3; D gene: NA; CDR3 DNA: TGTGCCAGCAGGTTGGACATATCCACAGATACGCAGTATTTT; CDR3 protein: CASRLDISTDTQYF
clone size: NA; V gene: TRBV2; J gene: TRBJ1-5; D gene: NA; CDR3 DNA: TGTGCCAGCATTCCAGGGGCTAGGGGAGACGGTCAGCCCCAGCATTTT; CDR3 protein: CASIPGARGDGQPQHF
clone size: NA; V gene: TRBV15; J gene: TRBJ2-5; D gene: NA; CDR3 DNA: TGTGCCACCAGCAGAGATCGGGGTGCAGGGGCCTTCGAGACCCAGTACTTC; CDR3 protein: CATSRDRGAGAFETQYF
clone size: once; V gene: TRBV27; J gene: TRBJ1-1; D gene: NA; CDR3 DNA: TGTGCCAGCAGTTTCCGGAGCATGAACACTGAAGCTTTCTTT; CDR3 protein: CASSFRSMNTEAFF
clone size: NA; V gene: TRBV19; J gene: TRBJ1-4; D gene: NA; CDR3 DNA: TGTGCCAGTAGTATAGATACTAATGAAAAACTGTTTTTT; CDR3 protein: CASSIDTNEKLFF
clone size: NA; V gene: TRBV4-1; J gene: TRBJ1-2; D gene: TRBD1; CDR3 DNA: TGCGCCAGCAGCCAAGAAGGGGAGGGGGCCGATGGCTACACCTTC; CDR3 protein: CASSQEGEGADGYTF
clone size: NA; V gene: TRBV29-1; J gene: TRBJ1-2; D gene: NA; CDR3 DNA: TGCAGCGTTGATGATAACTATGGCTACACCTTC; CDR3 protein: CSVDDNYGYTF
clone size: NA; V gene: TRBV27; J gene: TRBJ1-2; D gene: NA; CDR3 DNA: TGTGCCAGCAGTTCCGCGTGGTCGCTATCTGGTGGCTACACCTTC; CDR3 protein: CASSSAWSLSGGYTF
clone size: NA; V gene: TRBV11-2; J gene: TRBJ2-2; D gene: NA; CDR3 DNA: TGTGCCAGCGCGCGGTTATTGAACACCGGGGAGCTGTTTTTT; CDR3 protein: CASARLLNTGELFF
clone size: NA; V gene: TRBV5-1; J gene: TRBJ2-2; D gene: NA; CDR3 DNA: TGCGCCAGCAGCTCCCCGGGCCAAGGAGGGGAGCTGTTTTTT; CDR3 protein: CASSSPGQGGELFF
clone size: NA; V gene: TRBV5-6; J gene: TRBJ2-5; D gene: TRBD1; CDR3 DNA: TGTGCCAGCAGCGCCTTTTTACAGGGGGTGCTCGTGAAGACCCAGTACTTC; CDR3 protein: CASSAFLQGVLVKTQYF
clone size: once; V gene: TRBV4-1; J gene: TRBJ2-7; D gene: NA; CDR3 DNA: TGCGCCAGCAGCCAAGATTGGGCTAGCTACGAGCAGTACTTC; CDR3 protein: CASSQDWASYEQYF
clone size: NA; V gene: TRBV7-2; J gene: TRBJ2-1; D gene: TRBD2; CDR3 DNA: TGTGCCAGCAGCTCTAGCGGGAGTTCGTCTGAGCAGTTCTTC; CDR3 protein: CASSSSGSSSEQFF
clone size: NA; V gene: TRBV28; J gene: TRBJ1-5; D gene: TRBD1; CDR3 DNA: TGTGCCAGCAGTTCCCGTACAGGGGTACGCTATCAGCCCCAGCATTTT; CDR3 protein: CASSSRTGVRYQPQHF